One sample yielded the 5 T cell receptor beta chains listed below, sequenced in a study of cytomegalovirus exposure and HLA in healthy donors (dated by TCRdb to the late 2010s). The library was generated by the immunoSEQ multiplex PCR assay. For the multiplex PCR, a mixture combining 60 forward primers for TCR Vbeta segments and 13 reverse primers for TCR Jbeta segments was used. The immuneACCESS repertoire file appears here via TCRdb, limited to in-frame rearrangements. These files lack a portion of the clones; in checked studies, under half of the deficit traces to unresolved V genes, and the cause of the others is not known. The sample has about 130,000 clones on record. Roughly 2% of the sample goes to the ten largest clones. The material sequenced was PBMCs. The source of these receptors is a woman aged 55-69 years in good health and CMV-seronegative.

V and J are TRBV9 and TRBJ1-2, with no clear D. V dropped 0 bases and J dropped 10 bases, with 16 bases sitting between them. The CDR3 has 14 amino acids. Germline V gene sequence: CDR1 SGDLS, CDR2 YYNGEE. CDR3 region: CASSVDSNLGPYTF. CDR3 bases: TGTGCCAGCAGCGTAGATTCTAACCTGGGCCCCTACACCTTC.

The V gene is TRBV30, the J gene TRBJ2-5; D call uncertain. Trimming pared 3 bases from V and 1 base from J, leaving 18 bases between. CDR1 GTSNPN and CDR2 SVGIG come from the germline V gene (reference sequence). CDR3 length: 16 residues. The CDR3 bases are TGTGCCTGGAGGTTGATTCGAACCGGCGGCCAAGAGACCCAGTACTTC. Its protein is CAWRLIRTGGQETQYF.

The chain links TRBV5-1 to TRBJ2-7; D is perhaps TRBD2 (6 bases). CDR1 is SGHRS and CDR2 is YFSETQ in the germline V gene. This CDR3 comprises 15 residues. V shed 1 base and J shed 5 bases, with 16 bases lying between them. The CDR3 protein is CASSLSGVTLDEQYF. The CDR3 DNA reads TGCGCCAGCAGCTTGTCGGGGGTTACTCTCGACGAGCAGTACTTC.

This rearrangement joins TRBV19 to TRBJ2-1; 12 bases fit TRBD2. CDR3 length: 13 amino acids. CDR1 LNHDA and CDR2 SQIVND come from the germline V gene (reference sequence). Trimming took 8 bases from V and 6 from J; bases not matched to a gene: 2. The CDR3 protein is CASRTSGTNEQFF. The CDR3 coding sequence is TGTGCCAGTCGGACTAGCGGGACCAATGAGCAGTTCTTC.

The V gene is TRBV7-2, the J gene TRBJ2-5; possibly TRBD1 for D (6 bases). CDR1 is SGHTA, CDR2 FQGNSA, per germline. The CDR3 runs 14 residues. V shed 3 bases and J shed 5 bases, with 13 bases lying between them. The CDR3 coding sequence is TGTGCCAGCAGCTTGAGTGGGGGCCGGGAGACCCAGTACTTC. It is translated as CASSLSGGRETQYF. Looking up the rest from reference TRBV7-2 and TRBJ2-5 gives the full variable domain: GAGVSQSPSNKVTEKGKDVELRCDPISGHTALYWYRQSLGQGLEFLIYFQGNSAPDKSGLPSDRFSAERTGGSVSTLTIQRTQQEDSAVYLCASSLSGGRETQYFGPGTRLLVL.